This TCR beta chain was sequenced for a study of identical twins (dated by TCRdb to the mid-2010s). Context from the whole study: To test whether fetal clonotypes persist, the study used deep sequencing on TCR alpha and beta repertoires from monozygotic twins, unrelated adults of various ages, and cord blood. To rule out contamination, replicate twin experiments were performed at different times with different library preparation protocols. General study outcomes and caveats: Conclusions relied on cross-sectional statistical analysis, since the same donors could not be followed over many years. Zero-insertion analyses could be partly confounded by invariant T cells such as MAIT and iNKT, though diverse VJ usage argued against such confounding for most clonotypes. Out-of-frame TCR alpha sequences shared between twins showed an excess of low generation-probability sequences compared with coincidental sharing between unrelated individuals. Recombination models systematically underestimated out-of-frame TCR alpha sharing in monozygotic twins but agreed with sharing between unrelated individuals. Fewer insertions were carried by abundant cord blood beta clonotypes; a weaker similar trend was observed in young adult naive repertoires, while no such trend was observed in memory repertoires. A weaker excess of twin sharing was found in beta out-of-frame sequences because the signal-to-noise ratio was lowered by fewer shared sequences.

Library prep was done by 5' RACE. Sequenced on an Illumina HiSeq 2000. A universal primer binding site was added through template switching, and the final cDNA carried a unique molecular identifier so that TCR cDNA molecules could be counted accurately. First-strand cDNA for TCR alpha and beta chains was synthesized from specific primers in the conserved constant-segment region. Each cDNA library was double barcoded, with a SMART-Mk sample barcode plus Illumina barcodes, to control for contamination. TruSeq adapter sequences along with Illumina sample barcodes were introduced in two successive PCR steps. The TCR alpha and beta cDNA libraries were sequenced on the Illumina HiSeq platform using custom primers. The study's processing was this. MiGEC processed the raw reads to extract unique molecular identifiers, while MiXCR was used to determine the CDR3 positions. Recombination models were inferred per individual with the repgenHMM and IGoR tools using an EM algorithm. Shared clonotypes were analyzed with the tcR package in R, and sharing was normalized by the product of cloneset sizes. To study raw recombination without the effects of thymic and clonal selection, out-of-frame nonproductive sequences were analyzed. The public sequencing data were trimmed at Q25 with fastp and processed into clonotypes with MiXCR by TCRdb, which kept only in-frame beta chains. Rows matching on CDR3 protein sequence are summarized as one entry with the most common DNA and genes. TCRdb's processing, not the authors', yielded these V and J calls. This sample gives approximately 410,000 distinct CDR3 sequences in total; less than 20% of them show up just once. About 12% of the sample comes from the top ten.

This clonotype was found many times. It lacks a known antigen. It has no much larger one-base neighbor in the sample; base qualities were not kept. Only healthy Caucasian donors were included. The study also sequenced three unrelated non-twin adults: a male aged 18 to 30, a male aged 50 to 60 and a female aged 50 to 60. Miltenyi CD45RO+ enrichment and human naive T-cell isolation kits were used to isolate memory (CD45RO+) and naive T cells from PBMC. The sequence was obtained from a man in his fifties or sixties in good health. The sample comprised naive T cells sorted from blood. What the cell subset or site label conveys for this sample: cells isolated with a human naive T-cell isolation kit.

CDR3 loop: CSARAQGFEKLFF. In nucleotide form, the sequence is TGCAGTGCTAGAGCACAGGGATTTGAAAAACTGTTTTTT. The chain is made from TRBV20-1 and TRBJ1-4; TRBD1 is a weak D gene call, 6 bases matching. CDR1 and CDR2 were assigned from the germline V gene (reference sequence) as DFQATT and SNEGSKA. CDR3 length: 13 amino acids, cysteine to phenylalanine. The read is trimmed to its CDR3 DNA, 39 bases read in frame from base 1. V is pared back by 1 base and J by 7 bases, with 10 bases lying between the germline termini.